This TCR beta chain was obtained from a study of response to subunit inactivated influenza vaccine. In TCRdb, the RT-PCR reads were re-called with MiXCR into one record per CDR3 protein. Of about 520,000 distinct CDR3 sequences listed, about 25% are singletons. Study results and limitations: It was the authors' suggestion that each seasonal influenza vaccination recruits few new T cells.

To note about this clonotype: Its antigen is as yet unknown.

The germline V and J ends were trimmed by 8 bases and 4 bases, with 9 bases remaining between them. The V gene's germline CDR1 is MNHNS and CDR2 SASEGT. This CDR3 is built from 12 residues. The starting material was CD4+ T cells sorted from PBMCs, obtained more than 4 days after vaccination. This clonotype originated in a man aged 50-59 years who received an inactivated influenza vaccine. This chain links TRBV6-1 with TRBJ2-1; no clear D. This CDR3 reads CASSWAYNEQFF. In nucleotides, the CDR3 is TGTGCCAGCTCATGGGCTTACAATGAGCAGTTCTTC.